These 4 T cell receptor beta chains came from one sample sequenced in a study of control samples from healthy donors and cancer patients. Data came from immunoSEQ multiplex PCR; TCRdb stores just in-frame clones and leaves some out. The table shows 150,000 or so clones, with over 85% occurring only once. Material for sequencing was blood. These receptors were taken from a man aged 18 to 29 in good health.

The chain uses TRBV4-1 and TRBJ1-1; TRBD1 might be the D (5 bases). Germline values: CDR1 MGHRA, CDR2 YSYEKL. The length of the CDR3 is 15 residues. V was cut by 6 bases and J by 7 bases, with 21 bases left in between. The CDR3 bases are TGCGCCAGCAGGCCGGGGATTATTGAGGGGCGTGAAGCTTTCTTT. Protein sequence: CASRPGIIEGREAFF.

This chain joins TRBV4-1 and TRBJ2-1; D is unresolved. V lost 0 bases to trimming and J lost 8 bases, with 14 bases between them. CDR1 MGHRA and CDR2 YSYEKL come from the germline V gene. This CDR3 is 15 amino acids long. The CDR3 DNA follows: TGCGCCAGCAGCCAAGATCTCCCCCTCAGAGATGAGCAGTTCTTC. It translates to CASSQDLPLRDEQFF.

The chain is built from TRBV5-6 and TRBJ1-1; D call uncertain. V lost 1 base and J 0 bases, leaving 16 bases between the germline ends. The CDR3 is made up of 17 amino acids. Per the germline V gene, CDR1 is SGHDT and CDR2 is YYEEEE. CDR3 sequence reads: CASSLYVGERMNTEAFF. CDR3 DNA: TGTGCCAGCAGCTTGTATGTGGGTGAGAGGATGAACACTGAAGCTTTCTTT.

The rearrangement uses TRBV19 and TRBJ2-2; D is possibly TRBD1 (5 bases). Germline assignment: CDR1 LNHDA and CDR2 SQIVND (reference sequence). Trimming shortened V by 5 bases and J by 4 bases, and 14 bases separated the two germline ends. This CDR3 comprises 15 residues. CDR3 protein: CASSFETGVTGELFF. CDR3 sequence (DNA): TGTGCCAGTAGTTTTGAAACAGGCGTCACCGGGGAGCTGTTTTTT.